One sample yielded the 5 T cell receptor beta chains listed below, sequenced in a study of naive and memory T cell subsets. Ligated cDNA underwent four rounds of PCR with nested alpha and beta constant region primers and SP2. Using its own MiXCR run on the 5' RACE reads, TCRdb lists one record per CDR3 protein. The table shows 220 or so distinct CDR3 sequences, with 95% to 98% occurring only once. An oligonucleotide containing a UMI was ligated to the 3' end of TCR cDNA. The receptors here all came from a female donor in good health. This table probably holds off-target reads from a library built for another chain.

V gene TRBV24-1 combines with J gene TRBJ1-5; D not resolved. Trimming cost V 4 bases and J 5 bases, with 11 bases left between them. This CDR3 comprises 14 residues. Germline V gene data show CDR1 as KGHDR and CDR2 as SFDVKD. This CDR3 is CATSEPSAYQPQHF. In DNA form, the CDR3 reads TGTGCCACCAGTGAGCCCAGTGCATATCAGCCCCAGCATTTT.

This chain connects TRBV9 to TRBJ2-3; 9 bases align to TRBD2. Germline V gene sequence: CDR1 SGDLS, CDR2 YYNGEE. V was clipped by 7 bases and J by 7 bases; unmatched bases: 10. CDR3 length: 14 residues. CDR3 nucleotide sequence: TGTGCCAGCGCCGGGGCTAGCGGGGAACATACGCAGTATTTT. This gives the protein CASAGASGEHTQYF.

The V and J genes are TRBV6-2 or TRBV6-3 and TRBJ1-1; unclear D gene. Germline loops: CDR1 MNHEY, CDR2 SVGEGT. This CDR3 contains 11 residues. Trimming took off 3 bases at V and 6 bases at J, with 5 bases between the two ends. CDR3 loop: CASSYVAEAFF. For the CDR3, the DNA is TGTGCCAGCAGTTATGTGGCTGAAGCTTTCTTT.

The chain combines TRBV20-1 with TRBJ1-2, with 8 bases lining up with TRBD1. The germline V gene has CDR1 DFQATT and CDR2 SNEGSKA (reference sequence). The V gene end was trimmed by 6 bases and the J gene end by 6 bases; junction bases not matched to a gene: 9. The CDR3 runs to 13 residues. CDR3 sequence: CSAHLQGEDGYTF. The CDR3 DNA reads as TGCAGTGCACATCTACAGGGGGAGGATGGCTACACCTTC.

The rearrangement joins TRBV19 to TRBJ1-5; no firm D call. This CDR3 comprises 13 residues. Germline V gene lookup returns CDR1 LNHDA and CDR2 SQIVND (reference sequence). Deletions cut 8 bases from V and 0 bases from J, with 8 bases between. The DNA of the CDR3 is TGTGCCAGTGCAAAGGGTAGCAATCAGCCCCAGCATTTT. Translation: CASAKGSNQPQHF.